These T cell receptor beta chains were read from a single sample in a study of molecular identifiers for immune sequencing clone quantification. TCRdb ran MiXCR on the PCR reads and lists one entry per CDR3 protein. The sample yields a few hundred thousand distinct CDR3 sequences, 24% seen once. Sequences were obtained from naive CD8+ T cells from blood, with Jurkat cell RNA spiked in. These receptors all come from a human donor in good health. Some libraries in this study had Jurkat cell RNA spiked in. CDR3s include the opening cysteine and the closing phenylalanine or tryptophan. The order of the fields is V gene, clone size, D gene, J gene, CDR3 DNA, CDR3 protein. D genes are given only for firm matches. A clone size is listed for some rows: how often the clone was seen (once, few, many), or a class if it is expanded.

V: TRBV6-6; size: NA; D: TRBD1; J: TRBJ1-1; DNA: TGTGCCAGCAGTTCATGGGACAGCCCGACTGAAGCTTTCTTT; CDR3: CASSSWDSPTEAFF
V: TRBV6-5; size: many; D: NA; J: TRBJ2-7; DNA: TGTGCCAGCAGTTACTCGAGTAGGTCCAATCCCTCCTACGAGCAGTACTTC; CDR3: CASSYSSRSNPSYEQYF
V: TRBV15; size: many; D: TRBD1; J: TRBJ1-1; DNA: TGTGCCACTGCACAGGGGGGCAGATCCACTGAAGCTTTCTTT; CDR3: CATAQGGRSTEAFF
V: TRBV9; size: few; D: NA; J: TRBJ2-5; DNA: TGTGCCAGCAGCCCGAGGGGAACGACTCAAGAGACCCAGTACTTC; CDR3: CASSPRGTTQETQYF
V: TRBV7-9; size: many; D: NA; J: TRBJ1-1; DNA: TGTGCCAGCAGCCGGGCGATCGACGCCGAAGCTTTCTTT; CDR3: CASSRAIDAEAFF
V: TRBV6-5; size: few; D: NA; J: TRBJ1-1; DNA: TGTGCCAGCAGTTACGGGGACATGAACACTGAAGCTTTCTTT; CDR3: CASSYGDMNTEAFF
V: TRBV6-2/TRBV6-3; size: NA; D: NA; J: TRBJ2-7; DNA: TGTGCCAGCTGTTACGGTCCCTACGAGCAGTACTTC; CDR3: CASCYGPYEQYF
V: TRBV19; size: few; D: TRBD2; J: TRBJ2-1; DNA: TGTGCCAGTAGTATAGCGCTGGGACTAGCGGATGGTACTGAGCAGTTCTTC; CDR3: CASSIALGLADGTEQFF
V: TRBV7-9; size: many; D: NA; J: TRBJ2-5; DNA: TGTGCCAGCAGCTTAGGGGCGAGAGAGACCCAGTACTTC; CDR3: CASSLGARETQYF
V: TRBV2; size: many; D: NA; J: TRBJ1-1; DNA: TGTGCCAGCAGTGAGTACATATGGTCCGAAGCTTTCTTT; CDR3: CASSEYIWSEAFF
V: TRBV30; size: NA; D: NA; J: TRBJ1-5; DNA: TGTGCCTGGAATGCGGGGGCGGCCGAACCCCAGCATTTT; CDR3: CAWNAGAAEPQHF
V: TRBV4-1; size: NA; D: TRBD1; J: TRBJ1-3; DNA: TGCGCCAGCAGCCAACAAGCGGGACAGGGTATTTCTGGAAACACCATATATTTT; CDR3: CASSQQAGQGISGNTIYF
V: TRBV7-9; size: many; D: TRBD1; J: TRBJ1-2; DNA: TGTGCCAGCAGCTTAGACGGGACAGGGGGAGGAGAAGATGGCTACACCTTC; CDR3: CASSLDGTGGGEDGYTF
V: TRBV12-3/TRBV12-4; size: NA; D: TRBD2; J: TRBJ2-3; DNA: TGTGCCAGCAGTCTGCTTACTAGCGGGAGAGGAGATACGCAGTATTTT; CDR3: CASSLLTSGRGDTQYF
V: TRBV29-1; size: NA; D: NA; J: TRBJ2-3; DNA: TGCAGCGTTGAAGGTTGGGGGGGCAAGTACACAGATACGCAGTATTTT; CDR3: CSVEGWGGKYTDTQYF
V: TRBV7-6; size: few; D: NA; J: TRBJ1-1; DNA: TGTGCCAGCAGCAATAGGATGGCTGGTGCCACTGAAGCTTTCTTT; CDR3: CASSNRMAGATEAFF
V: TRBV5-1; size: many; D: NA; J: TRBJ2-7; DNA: TGCGCCAGCAGCTCCGGACTACGCTACGAGCAGTACTTC; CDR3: CASSSGLRYEQYF
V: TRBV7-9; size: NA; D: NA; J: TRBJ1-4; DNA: TGTGCCAGCAGCTCCGCAGGGACAACTAATGAAAAACTGTTTTTT; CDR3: CASSSAGTTNEKLFF
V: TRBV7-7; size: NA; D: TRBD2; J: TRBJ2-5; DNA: TGTGCTAGCAGTTACCTTAGCGGGAGCGGACCTGGGGAGACCCAGTACTTC; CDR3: CASSYLSGSGPGETQYF
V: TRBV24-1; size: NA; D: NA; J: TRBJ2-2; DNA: TGTGCCACCAGTGGGTCCCGAGGACACAACACCGGGGAGCTGTTTTTT; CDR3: CATSGSRGHNTGELFF
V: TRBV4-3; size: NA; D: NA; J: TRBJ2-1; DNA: TGCGCCAGCAGCGTCGGGTCGGGGCCGTACAATGAGCAGTTCTTC; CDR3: CASSVGSGPYNEQFF
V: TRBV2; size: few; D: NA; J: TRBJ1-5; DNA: TGTGCCAGCAACGAAGGGGGGATTCAGCCCCAGCATTTT; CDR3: CASNEGGIQPQHF
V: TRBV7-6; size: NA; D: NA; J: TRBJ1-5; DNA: TGTGCCAGCAGCCAGGCCGGAGGGGATTATAGCAATCAGCCCCAGCATTTT; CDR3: CASSQAGGDYSNQPQHF
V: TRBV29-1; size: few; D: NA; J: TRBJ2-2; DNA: TGCAGCGTTGAAGACAGGGAGACCGGGGAGCTGTTTTTT; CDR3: CSVEDRETGELFF
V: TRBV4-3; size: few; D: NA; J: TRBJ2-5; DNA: TGCGCCAGCAGCCAAGTACGGGGGGCGCGGGAGACCCAGTACTTC; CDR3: CASSQVRGARETQYF
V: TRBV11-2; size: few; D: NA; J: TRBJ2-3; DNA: TGTGCCAGCAGCTTAGTTGTGGGAGCCGGCACAGATACGCAGTATTTT; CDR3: CASSLVVGAGTDTQYF
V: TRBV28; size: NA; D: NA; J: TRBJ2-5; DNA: TGTGCCAGCAGCCCCGACGCTGGGACCCAGTACTTC; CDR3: CASSPDAGTQYF
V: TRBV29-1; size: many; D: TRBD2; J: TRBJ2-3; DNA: TGCAGCGTTGAAGGAGCGACTAGCGGGTCTAGCACAGATACGCAGTATTTT; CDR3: CSVEGATSGSSTDTQYF
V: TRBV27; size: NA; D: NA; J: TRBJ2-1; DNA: TGTGCCAGCAGTTTATCCCCCAGCGGGCCAAAGTCGTACAATGAGCAGTTCTTC; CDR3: CASSLSPSGPKSYNEQFF
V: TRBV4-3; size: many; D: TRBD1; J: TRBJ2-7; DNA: TGCGCCAGCAGCCAAGGGACAGGCCGACCGAACGAGCAGTACTTC; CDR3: CASSQGTGRPNEQYF
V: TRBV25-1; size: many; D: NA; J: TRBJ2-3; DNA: TGTGCCAGCAGTGAAAGAGGCTTGACAGATACGCAGTATTTT; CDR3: CASSERGLTDTQYF
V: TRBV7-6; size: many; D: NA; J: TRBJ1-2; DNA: TGTGCCAGCAGCTTAGGTCAGGGGCTCGTCTATGGCTACACCTTC; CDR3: CASSLGQGLVYGYTF
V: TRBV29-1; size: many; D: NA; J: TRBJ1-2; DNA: TGCAGCGTTGATACCAGGGGCAGGGGCTATGGCTACACCTTC; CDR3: CSVDTRGRGYGYTF
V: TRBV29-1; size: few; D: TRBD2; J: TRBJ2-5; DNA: TGCAGCCTAGGCGGGGGCCAAGAGACCCAGTACTTC; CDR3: CSLGGGQETQYF
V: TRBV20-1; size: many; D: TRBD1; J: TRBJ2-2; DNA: TGCAGTGGATCGACAGGGTTCGCCGGGGAGCTGTTTTTT; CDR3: CSGSTGFAGELFF
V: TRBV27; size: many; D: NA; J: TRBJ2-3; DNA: TGTGCCAGCAGTTTATCGAGTAGCACAGATACGCAGTATTTT; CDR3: CASSLSSSTDTQYF
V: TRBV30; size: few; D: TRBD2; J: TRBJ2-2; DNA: TGTGCCTTGCGGGGGAGAGGAGGGACCGGGGAGCTGTTTTTT; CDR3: CALRGRGGTGELFF
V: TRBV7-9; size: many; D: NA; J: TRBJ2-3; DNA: TGTGCCAGCACCGGCTTAGCGGCTAGAAGCACAGATACGCAGTATTTT; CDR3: CASTGLAARSTDTQYF
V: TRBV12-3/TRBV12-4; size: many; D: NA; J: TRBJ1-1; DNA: TGTGCCAGCAGACACACTACAGGGTGGATCACTGAAGCTTTCTTT; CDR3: CASRHTTGWITEAFF
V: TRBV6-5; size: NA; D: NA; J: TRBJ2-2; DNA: TGTGCCAGCAGAATGCAGGGGACGGAACGGGCTCTCGGGACGCTGTTTTTT; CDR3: CASRMQGTERALGTLFF
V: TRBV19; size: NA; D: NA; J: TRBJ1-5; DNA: TGTGCCAGCACATTAGGGGCGGTGATGGGCAATCAGCCCCAGCATTTT; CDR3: CASTLGAVMGNQPQHF